Listed below are T cell receptor beta chains from one sample, sequenced in a study of molecular identifiers for immune sequencing clone quantification. TCRdb independently ran MiXCR on the PCR reads; one entry per CDR3 protein. The table lists under 800,000 distinct CDR3 sequences, about 25% of them singletons. The sequenced sample consisted of naive CD8+ T cells from blood, with Jurkat cell RNA spiked in. These receptors were taken from a human donor in good health. Some libraries in this study had Jurkat cell RNA spiked in. Both conserved end residues are part of each CDR3. Each record gives: J gene, clone size, V gene, D gene, CDR3 DNA, CDR3 protein. D genes are given only for firm matches. Size is stated for part of the rows, as once, few or many counts, or as a class when the clone is expanded.

TRBJ2-3,-,TRBV27,-,TGTGGCAGCAGTTTATCGATCCGGGATTTTACAGATACGCAGTATTTT,CGSSLSIRDFTDTQYF
TRBJ2-1,-,TRBV7-9,TRBD2,TGTGCCAGCAGCTCGCCATTAGCGGGGCCCAACAATGAGCAGTTCTTC,CASSSPLAGPNNEQFF
TRBJ2-7,few,TRBV4-2,TRBD1,TGTGCCAGCAGCCCTTATACTGGGACAGGAGGCTACGAGCAGTACTTC,CASSPYTGTGGYEQYF
TRBJ2-2,-,TRBV7-3,-,TGTGCCAGCAGCTTAACGGCGGACACGAACACCGGGGAGCTGTTTTTT,CASSLTADTNTGELFF
TRBJ2-2,-,TRBV5-3,TRBD1,TGTGCCAGCAGCCTAATGACAGGGGACACCGGGGAGCTGTTTTTT,CASSLMTGDTGELFF
TRBJ2-1,-,TRBV19,-,TGTGCCAGTAGTATATCAGGGAACAATGGGCAGTTCTTC,CASSISGNNGQFF
TRBJ2-7,few,TRBV9,-,TGTGCCAGCAGCGTAGACGGGGATAGTTTGGACGAGCAGTACTTC,CASSVDGDSLDEQYF
TRBJ2-1,-,TRBV9,-,TGTGCCAGCAGCCCACAGATGAGGAATGAGCAGTTCTTC,CASSPQMRNEQFF
TRBJ2-1,many,TRBV6-5,TRBD2,TGTGCCAGCAGTTACTCGGTCCCAGCGGCGGGAGATGAGCAGTTCTTC,CASSYSVPAAGDEQFF
TRBJ2-2,-,TRBV27,TRBD1,TGTGCCAGCAGTCCCGGGACAGTTCGGGGCACCGGGGAGCTGTTTTTT,CASSPGTVRGTGELFF
TRBJ2-3,many,TRBV7-9,TRBD1,TGTGCCAGCAGCTTAAGCATGGGACAGAGCACAGATACGCAGTATTTT,CASSLSMGQSTDTQYF
TRBJ2-3,few,TRBV19,-,TGTGCCAGTAGTATAATTAGGCGTCAGGGAGACACAGATACGCAGTATTTT,CASSIIRRQGDTDTQYF
TRBJ2-3,-,TRBV7-9,TRBD2,TGTGTCAGCAGCTTAGTTATCGGCCAGCTGGGACTAGCGGGAGAAGATACACAGTATTTT,CVSSLVIGQLGLAGEDTQYF
TRBJ1-1,many,TRBV12-3/TRBV12-4,TRBD1,TGTGCCAGCAGTTGGGGACAGAAGAACACTGAAGCTTTCTTT,CASSWGQKNTEAFF
TRBJ2-3,many,TRBV14,-,TGTGCCAGCAGCCAAGATCTGAACACAGATACGCAGTATTTT,CASSQDLNTDTQYF
TRBJ2-2,few,TRBV7-9,TRBD1,TGTGCCAGCAGCTTTCCGGGACAGGGCTACACCGGGGAGCTGTTTTTT,CASSFPGQGYTGELFF
TRBJ2-7,few,TRBV6-1,-,TGTGCCAGCAGTGAAGGACAGACCTACGAGCAGTACTTC,CASSEGQTYEQYF
TRBJ1-1,-,TRBV28,-,TGTGCCAGCAGTTTGTTTCCAGCGCTGAACACTGAAGCTTTCTTT,CASSLFPALNTEAFF
TRBJ2-7,-,TRBV19,TRBD2,TGTGCCAGTAGTACCTCTAGCGGGCCTACCTACGAGCAGTACTTC,CASSTSSGPTYEQYF
TRBJ2-3,-,TRBV6-2/TRBV6-3,TRBD2,TGTGCCAGCAGTTACGAGCGGCTAGCGGGAGGCCGCGGGCAAAATACGCAGTATTTT,CASSYERLAGGRGQNTQYF
TRBJ2-7,many,TRBV29-1,TRBD2,TGCAGCGTTGAATCAGCGGGGGACTTCCCCTACGAGCAGTACTTC,CSVESAGDFPYEQYF
TRBJ2-1,many,TRBV20-1,TRBD2,TGCAGTGCTAGGGGTAGCGGGACCTACAATGAGCAGTTCTTC,CSARGSGTYNEQFF
TRBJ2-5,many,TRBV5-1,TRBD1,TGCGCCAGCAGCTTACAAACCATGGGGACAGTCCAAGAGACCCAGTACTTC,CASSLQTMGTVQETQYF
TRBJ1-4,few,TRBV4-1,-,TGCGCCAGCAGCCAAGCGGCAGCACGGGGAATCGAAAAACTGTTTTTT,CASSQAAARGIEKLFF
TRBJ2-7,few,TRBV5-3,TRBD2,TGTGCCAGCGGGAGCGGGGGGGCGAGCTCCTACGAGCAGTACTTC,CASGSGGASSYEQYF
TRBJ2-2,few,TRBV6-2/TRBV6-3,-,TGTGCCAGCAGTTCCCTCCTCTCGATAGCTCACACCCCAAACACCGGGGAGCTGTTTTTT,CASSSLLSIAHTPNTGELFF
TRBJ1-1,-,TRBV30,-,TGTGCCTGGAGTATTTCCAAGGGGGCTGAAGCTTTCTTT,CAWSISKGAEAFF
TRBJ1-1,few,TRBV7-9,TRBD1,TGTGCCAGCAGCGAGGGACAGGGTATATGGAGCACTGAAGCTTTCTTT,CASSEGQGIWSTEAFF
TRBJ2-1,-,TRBV4-1,-,TGCGCCAGCAGCCTATTCCGATCAGAGAGCTCCTACAATGAGCAGTTCTTC,CASSLFRSESSYNEQFF
TRBJ1-2,few,TRBV20-1,-,TGCAGTGCTCCCACAGACAGAAACTATGGCTACACCTTC,CSAPTDRNYGYTF
TRBJ1-2,many,TRBV2,TRBD1,TGTGCCAGCAACCCCGGACAGGAACCGTTCTATGGCTACACCTTC,CASNPGQEPFYGYTF
TRBJ2-3,many,TRBV24-1,-,TGTGCCACCAGTGATGCCGTTTTCGGGGAGTCGGATACGCAGTATTTT,CATSDAVFGESDTQYF
TRBJ2-7,few,TRBV10-3,-,TGTGCCACTCTAGGCCCCCAAACCAACGAGCAGTACTTC,CATLGPQTNEQYF
TRBJ1-5,few,TRBV5-6,TRBD1,TGTGCCAGCAGCTTGGGGGGACAGGGGGCGGCTCAGCCCCAGCATTTT,CASSLGGQGAAQPQHF
TRBJ2-1,-,TRBV11-1,TRBD1,TGTGACAGCAGCTTAGGGACAGGGGGGTACAATGAGCAGTTCTTC,CDSSLGTGGYNEQFF
TRBJ1-5,-,TRBV19,TRBD1,TGTGCCATCTCCACAGGGGACAATCAGCCCCAGCATTTT,CAISTGDNQPQHF
TRBJ1-1,many,TRBV7-9,-,TGTGCCAGCAGCCCAGTTCTCTTAACTATGAACACTGAAGCTTTCTTT,CASSPVLLTMNTEAFF
TRBJ2-3,many,TRBV6-2/TRBV6-3,-,TGTGCCAGCATGGCCCGTCTGAGGGCGACTAGCACAGATACGCAGTATTTT,CASMARLRATSTDTQYF
TRBJ1-1,many,TRBV5-1,-,TGCGCCAGCAGCTCTACTCTGGACAAGGCTGAAGCTTTCTTT,CASSSTLDKAEAFF
TRBJ2-6,-,TRBV19,-,TGTGCCAGTAGTATAGCACCTAGCTCTGGGGCCAACGTCCTGACTTTC,CASSIAPSSGANVLTF